The 31 T cell receptor beta chains given below trace back to one sample, sequenced in a study of blood T cell repertoires in COVID-19. Assay used: immunoSEQ multiplex PCR; TCRdb lists only in-frame clones, some missing. Of roughly 300,000 clones listed, about four fifths were seen once; the top ten hold 1% to 1.5%. The specimen was peripheral blood. These receptors came from a woman aged 45 to 65 with acute or convalescent COVID-19.

This sequence joins TRBV19 and TRBJ1-2; D gene ambiguous. This CDR3 has 14 amino acids. CDR1 is LNHDA, CDR2 SQIVND, per germline (reference sequence). V lost 6 bases and J lost 4, with 15 bases in between. This CDR3 reads CASRGRRLGYGYTF. CDR3 nucleotide sequence: TGTGCCAGTAGAGGCCGGAGGTTGGGCTATGGCTACACCTTC.

This clone was counted between two and nine times. The chain employs TRBV13 and TRBJ2-7; 7 bases map to TRBD2. This CDR3 is built from 14 residues. Germline V lookup: CDR1 PRHDT, CDR2 FYEKMQ (reference sequence). The V and J ends lost 5 bases and 5 bases, in that order; junction bases with no gene match: 9. The CDR3 DNA reads as TGTGCCAGCAGCCCCCGACTAGCCCCCCACGAGCAGTACGTC. Translated, it gives CASSPRLAPHEQYV.

This chain links TRBV6-6 with TRBJ2-2; no reliable D call. The germline V gene has CDR1 MNHNY and CDR2 SVGAGI (reference sequence). This CDR3 is built from 13 residues. The V and J ends lost 2 bases and 4 bases respectively, with 5 bases between them. CDR3 sequence: CASSYVSTGELFF. CDR3 nucleotides: TGTGCCAGCAGTTACGTCAGCACCGGGGAGCTGTTTTTT.

The chain has TRBV6-5 and TRBJ2-7; 11 bases align to TRBD1. The CDR3 sequence is 14 residues long. Germline values: CDR1 MNHEY, CDR2 SVGAGI. Trimming at V came to 5 bases and at J to 5 bases, leaving 5 bases not matched to a gene. The CDR3, as DNA: TGTGCCAGCAGTAGGGACAGGGGGGCAAACGAGCAGTACTTC. Translation gives CASSRDRGANEQYF.

The chain has TRBV4-1 and TRBJ1-5; D gene unclear. The ends were cut back, 3 bases at V and 8 bases at J, with 11 bases in the middle. Germline CDR1 and CDR2: MGHRA and YSYEKL. This CDR3 has 13 amino acids. CDR3 DNA sequence: TGCGCCAGCAGCCACCTAATGTCGGAGCCCCAGCATTTT. Translating gives CASSHLMSEPQHF.

With respect to this clone: One junction end does not reproduce the germline sequence, and a read error may be involved. V gene TRBV7-8 combines with J gene TRBJ1-2, with 8 bases aligning to TRBD1. This CDR3 region has 17 residues. CDR1 SGHVS and CDR2 FQNEAQ come from the germline V gene. Here the CDR3 reads CASSLDARQGLNYGYTF. Here the CDR3 DNA reads TGTGCCAGCAGTTTAGACGCGAGACAGGGGTTAAACTATGGCTACACCTTC.

CDR3 amino acids: CASSRRGTDTQYF. CDR3 DNA sequence: TGTGCCAGCAGCCGCAGGGGCACAGATACGCAGTATTTT. This chain links TRBV14 with TRBJ2-3; D possibly corresponds to TRBD1 (5 bases). V lost 4 bases and J 1 base, leaving 6 bases between the germline ends. The CDR3 loop spans 13 amino acids. Germline V CDR1 and CDR2: SGHDN, FVKESK.

This chain connects TRBV5-1 to TRBJ2-2; 8 nucleotides align to TRBD2. V shed 2 bases and J 5 bases; nucleotides not matched to a gene: 2. The CDR3 loop spans 14 amino acids. The V gene's germline CDR1 is SGHRS and CDR2 YFSETQ. This CDR3 reads CASSFTSGTGELFF. In DNA form, the CDR3 reads TGCGCCAGCAGCTTTACTAGCGGAACCGGGGAGCTGTTTTTT.

This rearrangement joins TRBV10-3 to TRBJ1-1, with 10 bases fitting TRBD1. This CDR3 is 14 amino acids long. Germline CDR1 reads ENHRY; CDR2 reads SYGVKD. V lost 8 bases to trimming and J lost 4 bases; unmatched junction nucleotides: 7. CDR3 amino acids: CAIGGDRGSTEAFF. In nucleotides, the CDR3 is TGTGCCATCGGGGGGGACAGGGGAAGCACTGAAGCTTTCTTT.

This chain connects TRBV20-1 to TRBJ2-6; D remains ambiguous. The CDR3 is 17 amino acids. Germline lookup yields CDR1 DFQATT and CDR2 SNEGSKA (reference sequence). V was trimmed by 3 bases and J by 0 bases, leaving 15 bases between them. CDR3 bases: TGCAGTGCTAGTCCCTCGAGGTGGAGCTCTGGGGCCAACGTCCTGACTTTC. Translation gives CSASPSRWSSGANVLTF.

The J gene is TRBJ1-1, the V gene TRBV5-1; no definite D call. In germline, CDR1 is SGHRS, CDR2 YFSETQ. The V end lost 0 bases, the J end lost 10 bases, and 16 bases lay between the germline ends. This CDR3 comprises 14 residues. Here the CDR3 reads CASSLDPVGDRAFF. The CDR3 nucleotides read TGCGCCAGCAGCTTGGACCCGGTCGGGGATCGAGCTTTCTTT.

There are a few counts of this clone. The chain carries TRBV6-6 and TRBJ1-5, with D unresolved. Trimming removed 4 bases at V and 2 bases at J, with 3 bases between. Germline V gives CDR1 MNHNY, CDR2 SVGAGI (reference sequence). The CDR3 is 12 amino acids. The CDR3 nucleotides read TGTGCCAGCAGTTCTGGCAATCAGCCCCAGCATTTT. The encoded protein is CASSSGNQPQHF.

The chain couples TRBV5-4 to TRBJ2-2, with TRBD2 identical over 10 bases. CDR1 and CDR2 from the germline V gene are SGHNT and YYREEE (reference sequence). CDR3 length: 19 residues. V lost 4 bases to trimming and J lost 4 bases; unmatched junction nucleotides: 16. The CDR3: CASSPGGSSGRAGTGELFF. Here the CDR3 DNA reads TGTGCCAGCAGCCCCGGGGGATCGAGCGGGAGGGCCGGCACCGGGGAGCTGTTTTTT.

The chain employs TRBV27 and TRBJ2-3; 7 bases line up with TRBD1. The J segment lost 2 bases and the V segment lost 2 bases, leaving 4 bases of the junction unmatched. The CDR3 is 15 amino acids. The germline CDR1 and CDR2 sequences are MNHEY and SMNVEV (reference sequence). CDR3 residues: CASSLRQGLTDTQYF. CDR3 sequence (DNA): TGTGCCAGCAGTTTACGACAGGGCCTCACAGATACGCAGTATTTT.

J is TRBJ1-1 and V is TRBV4-2; D remains ambiguous. V lost 4 bases, J lost 5 bases, and 11 bases lay in between. The CDR3 runs 13 residues. CDR1 and CDR2 (germline): LGHNA, YNFKEQ. CDR3 sequence (DNA): TGTGCCAGCAGCCCCGACCTAGAAACTGAAGCTTTCTTT. Translated: CASSPDLETEAFF.

The chain combines TRBV12-3 or TRBV12-4 with TRBJ1-4; the D is unclear. With 3 bases removed from V and 7 bases from J, the gap between germline ends came to 3 bases. The length of the CDR3 is 11 residues. The CDR3: CASSLSEKLFF. The CDR3 DNA follows: TGTGCCAGCAGTTTGAGTGAAAAACTGTTTTTT.

The rearrangement joins TRBV2 to TRBJ1-2, with a weak D call TRBD1 (5 bases). Looked up from germline, CDR1 is SNHLY and CDR2 is FYNNEI. The CDR3 loop spans 14 amino acids. V lost 1 base and J lost 6, with 12 bases in between. The DNA for the CDR3 is TGTGCCAGCAGTGAAGAGGACATAGTCCATGGCTACACCTTC. Its translation: CASSEEDIVHGYTF.

The chain links TRBV5-6 to TRBJ2-7; maybe TRBD1 (6 bases). This CDR3 is 13 amino acids long. V lost 3 bases and J 3 bases, leaving 10 bases between the germline ends. The germline V gene has CDR1 SGHDT and CDR2 YYEEEE. The CDR3 DNA reads TGTGCCAGCAGCTCAGGGGCCTTCTACGAGCAGTACGTC. It specifies CASSSGAFYEQYV.

This rearrangement joins TRBV18 to TRBJ1-2; 11 bases are a match to TRBD1. Germline CDR1 reads KGHSH; CDR2 reads LQKENI. The V gene end was trimmed by 0 bases and the J gene end by 7 bases; junction bases not matched to a gene: 7. CDR3 length: 16 amino acids. The chain's CDR3 is CASSPPGVGQGVGYTF. The CDR3 DNA follows: TGTGCCAGCTCACCACCGGGAGTGGGACAGGGGGTTGGCTACACCTTC. The full variable domain, with the rest looked up from reference TRBV18 and TRBJ1-2, is NAGVMQNPRHLVRRRGQEARLRCSPMKGHSHVYWYRQLPEEGLKFMVYLQKENIIDESGMPKERFSAEFPKEGPSILRIQQVVRGDSAAYFCASSPPGVGQGVGYTFGSGTRLTVV.

V is TRBV11-2 and J is TRBJ2-3, with a possible D match to TRBD2 (7 bases). This CDR3 spans 15 amino acids. V shed 10 bases and J shed 1 base, with 18 bases lying between them. In germline, CDR1 is SGHAT, CDR2 FQNNGV. The CDR3 here is CATRGRGAGTDTQYF. CDR3 nucleotides: TGTGCCACCAGAGGCCGGGGGGCAGGCACAGATACGCAGTATTTT.

In this sample, this clone turned up many times. V and J are TRBV29-1 and TRBJ2-1; D unclear. The CDR3 is 13 residues long. V gave up 4 bases and J gave up 8 bases, with 15 bases separating them. Germline CDR1 SQVTM, CDR2 ANQGSEA. CDR3 nucleotide sequence: TGCAGCGTTGTAATTCCCCCGGGTGATGAGCAGTTCTTC. Encoded protein: CSVVIPPGDEQFF.

This CDR3 reads CASSFLTGGNSPLHF. CDR3 bases: TGTGCCAGCAGCTTCCTGACAGGGGGTAATTCACCCCTCCACTTT. The chain joins TRBV7-2 to TRBJ1-6; 9 bases align to TRBD1. Trimming took 3 bases from V and 6 from J; bases not matched to a gene: 3. The CDR3 length is 15 residues. Germline V gene sequence: CDR1 SGHTA, CDR2 FQGNSA.

Only one count was recorded for this clone. The chain is built from TRBV19 and TRBJ1-1; possible D gene TRBD1, 5 bases. The CDR3 runs to 13 residues. V was cut by 5 bases and J by 0 bases, with 7 bases left in between. Germline assignment: CDR1 LNHDA and CDR2 SQIVND (reference sequence). The CDR3 DNA sequence: TGTGCCAGTAGTGGGGCCTTGAACACTGAAGCTTTCTTT. Its protein is CASSGALNTEAFF.

The chain is built from TRBV19 and TRBJ1-2; TRBD1 aligns across 8 bases. The CDR3 sequence is 14 residues long. Germline loops: CDR1 LNHDA, CDR2 SQIVND (reference sequence). Trimming at V came to 5 bases and at J to 5 bases, leaving 7 bases not matched to a gene. The CDR3 region is CASSANRGEYGYTF. As DNA, the CDR3 is TGTGCCAGTAGTGCCAACAGGGGGGAGTATGGCTACACCTTC.

V is TRBV19 and J is TRBJ1-1; D gene ambiguous. V lost 0 bases, J lost 0 bases, and 8 bases lay in between. Germline V gives CDR1 LNHDA, CDR2 SQIVND (reference sequence). The CDR3 extends over 15 amino acids. CDR3: CASSIDGRLNTEAFF. CDR3 sequence (DNA): TGTGCCAGTAGTATAGATGGCCGATTGAACACTGAAGCTTTCTTT.

The genes are TRBV7-9 and TRBJ1-4; no clear D. The CDR3 spans 13 residues. Germline V gene sequence: CDR1 SEHNR, CDR2 FQNEAQ (reference sequence). With 5 bases removed from V and 5 bases from J, the gap between germline ends came to 9 bases. The chain's CDR3 is CASSAAPNEKLFF. The CDR3 nucleotides are TGTGCCAGCAGCGCGGCCCCAAATGAAAAACTGTTTTTT.

The chain couples TRBV9 to TRBJ2-2; maybe TRBD1 (6 bases). V lost 3 bases, J lost 5 bases, and 11 bases lay in between. There are 14 residues in the CDR3. The germline CDR1 and CDR2 sequences are SGDLS and YYNGEE. The CDR3 spells CASSERTETGELFF. CDR3 coding DNA: TGTGCCAGCAGCGAGCGGACAGAGACCGGGGAGCTGTTTTTT.

V is TRBV7-8 and J is TRBJ2-7; TRBD1 matches at 10 bases. Germline trimming cut 0 bases from V and 5 bases from J; bases unmatched to any gene: 4. The CDR3 is made up of 15 amino acids. Germline V gene sequence: CDR1 SGHVS, CDR2 FQNEAQ. The CDR3 spells CASSLATGGGDEQYV. The CDR3 nucleotides read TGTGCCAGCAGCTTAGCGACAGGGGGCGGCGACGAGCAGTACGTC.

In its sample, this clone was seen a few times. J is TRBJ2-2 and V is TRBV24-1, with 8 bases identical to TRBD2. The J segment lost 6 bases and the V segment lost 6 bases, leaving 8 bases of the junction unmatched. Germline CDR1 reads KGHDR; CDR2 reads SFDVKD. This CDR3 contains 15 residues. The CDR3 DNA is TGTGCCACCAGTCATAGCGGGACTCGGGCCGGGGAGCTGTTTTTT. Translating gives CATSHSGTRAGELFF.

The chain joins TRBV5-6 to TRBJ2-7, with 8 positions matching TRBD1. The CDR3 contains 15 residues. Trimming took 0 bases from V and 2 from J; bases not matched to a gene: 4. Germline CDR1 reads SGHDT; CDR2 reads YYEEEE. The CDR3 sequence: CASSLGDRSTYEQYV. DNA for the CDR3: TGTGCCAGCAGCTTGGGGGACAGGAGCACCTACGAGCAGTACGTC.

To note about this clone: The identical CDR3 is also encoded by other nucleotide sequences in the sample. The rearrangement links TRBV18 to TRBJ2-6; the D is unclear. This CDR3 is built from 15 residues. The V gene lost 3 bases and the J gene lost 2 bases, with 8 bases spanning the gap. Germline CDR1 reads KGHSH; CDR2 reads LQKENI. The CDR3 coding sequence is TGTGCCAGCTCACCGTCCCGGGCTGGGGCCAACGTCCTGACTTTC. It yields the protein CASSPSRAGANVLTF.